This T cell receptor beta chain was captured by sequencing in a study of blood T cell repertoires in COVID-19. On the study more broadly: The samples span acute and convalescent COVID-19 from the United States, Italy and Spain. Sample material is recorded as cDNA or gDNA derived from T cells, B-cell-depleted T cells, or PBMCs.

In the study's own analysis: Estimated nucleated cell counts came from reference gene primer amplification. The data were produced by immunoSEQ multiplex PCR, yet TCRdb's version contains in-frame clones alone and is incomplete. V and J calls plus clone size are reproduced from that table; the DNA served to infer D and trimming. This sample has approximately 50,000 clones, with about 85% found just once. Germline assignment: CDR1 SGHRS and CDR2 YFSETQ. The CDR3 is 11 amino acids. V gave up 4 bases and J gave up 4 bases, with 3 bases separating them. Sequences were obtained from peripheral blood. The chain couples TRBV5-1 to TRBJ2-1; D uncertain. This TCR was recovered from a man in his 60s with acute or convalescent COVID-19. CDR3 protein: CASSEYNEQFF. The CDR3, as DNA: TGCGCCAGCAGCGAGTACAATGAGCAGTTCTTC.